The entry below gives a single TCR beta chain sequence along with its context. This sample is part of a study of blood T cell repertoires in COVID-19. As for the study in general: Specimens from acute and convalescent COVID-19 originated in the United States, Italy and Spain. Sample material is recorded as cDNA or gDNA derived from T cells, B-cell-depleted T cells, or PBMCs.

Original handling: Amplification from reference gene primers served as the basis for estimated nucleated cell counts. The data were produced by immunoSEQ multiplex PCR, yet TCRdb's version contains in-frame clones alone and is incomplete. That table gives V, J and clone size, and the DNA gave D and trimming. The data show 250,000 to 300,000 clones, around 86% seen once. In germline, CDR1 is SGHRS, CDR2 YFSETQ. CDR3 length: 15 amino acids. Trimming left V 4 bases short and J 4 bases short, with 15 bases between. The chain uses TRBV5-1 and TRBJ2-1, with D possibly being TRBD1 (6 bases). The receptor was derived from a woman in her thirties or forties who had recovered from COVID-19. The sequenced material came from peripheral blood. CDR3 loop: CASSGDQGSYNEQFF. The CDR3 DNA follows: TGCGCCAGCAGCGGGGACCAGGGGTCTTACAATGAGCAGTTCTTC.